The source of this T cell receptor beta chain is a study of T cell responses to AZD1222 COVID-19 vaccine. Whole-study context: Second-dose timings of about 4 or about 12 weeks were pooled.

This clone was recorded only once. The antigen remains undetermined. CDR3 size: 13 residues. V lost 1 base to trimming and J lost 4 bases, with 6 bases between them. Germline CDR1 SGHDT, CDR2 YYEEEE. This table comes from immunoSEQ multiplex PCR, and its TCRdb copy is limited to in-frame clones, with some not included. The repertoire consists of about 120,000 clones, with about 92% occurring once and the leading ten covering around 15%. Study-level results: Baseline seropositives among AZD1222 recipients totaled only five or six. The sample set comprised mostly white British donors with more females, and clonal diversity was possibly underestimated.

V and J are TRBV5-6 and TRBJ1-3; D gene unclear. This sample comprised peripheral blood, obtained on day 0 of AZD1222 vaccination. The TCR was taken from an adult in good health. CDR3 in DNA: TGTGCCAGCAGCTTGCGGGCCGGAAACACCATATATTTT. This gives the protein CASSLRAGNTIYF.